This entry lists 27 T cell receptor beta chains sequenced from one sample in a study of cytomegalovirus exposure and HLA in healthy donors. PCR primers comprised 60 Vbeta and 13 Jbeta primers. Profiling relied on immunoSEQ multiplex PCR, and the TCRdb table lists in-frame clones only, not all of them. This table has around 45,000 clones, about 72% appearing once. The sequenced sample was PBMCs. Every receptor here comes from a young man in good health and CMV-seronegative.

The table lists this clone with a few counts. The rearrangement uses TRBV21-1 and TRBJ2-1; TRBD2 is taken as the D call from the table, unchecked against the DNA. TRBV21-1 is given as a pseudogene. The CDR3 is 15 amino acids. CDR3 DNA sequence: TGTGCCAGCAGCAAAGGTGGCGGGAGAAGAGATGAGCAGTTCTTC. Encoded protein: CASSKGGGRRDEQFF.

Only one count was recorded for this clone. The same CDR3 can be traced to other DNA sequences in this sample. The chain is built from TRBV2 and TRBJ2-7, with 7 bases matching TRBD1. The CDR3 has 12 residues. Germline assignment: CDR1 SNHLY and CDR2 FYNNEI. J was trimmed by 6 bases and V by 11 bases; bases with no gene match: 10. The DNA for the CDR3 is TGTGCCGGGGGACAGATCCCTGGCGAGCAGTACTTC. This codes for CAGGQIPGEQYF.

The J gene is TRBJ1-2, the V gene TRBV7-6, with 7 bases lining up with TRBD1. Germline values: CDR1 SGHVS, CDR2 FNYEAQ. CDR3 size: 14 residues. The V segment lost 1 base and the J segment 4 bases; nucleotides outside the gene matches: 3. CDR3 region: CASSLDRGGYGYTF. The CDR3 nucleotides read TGTGCCAGCAGCTTAGACAGGGGCGGCTATGGCTACACCTTC. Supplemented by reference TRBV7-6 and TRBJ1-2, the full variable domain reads GAGVSQSPRYKVTKRGQDVALRCDPISGHVSLYWYRQALGQGPEFLTYFNYEAQQDKSGLPNDRFSAERPEGSISTLTIQRTEQRDSAMYRCASSLDRGGYGYTFGSGTRLTVV.

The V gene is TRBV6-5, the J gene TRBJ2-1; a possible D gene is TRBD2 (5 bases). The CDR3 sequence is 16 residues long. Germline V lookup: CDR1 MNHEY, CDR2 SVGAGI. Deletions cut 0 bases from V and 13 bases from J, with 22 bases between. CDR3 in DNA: TGTGCCAGCAGTTACTCGGGATCGTATCTAGCCCAGAACCAGTTCTTC. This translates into CASSYSGSYLAQNQFF.

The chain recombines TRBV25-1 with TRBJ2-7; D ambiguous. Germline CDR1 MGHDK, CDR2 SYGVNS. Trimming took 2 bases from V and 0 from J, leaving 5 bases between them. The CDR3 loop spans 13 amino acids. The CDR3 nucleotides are TGTGCCAGCAGTGAAATCAGCTCCTACGAGCAGTACTTC. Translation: CASSEISSYEQYF.

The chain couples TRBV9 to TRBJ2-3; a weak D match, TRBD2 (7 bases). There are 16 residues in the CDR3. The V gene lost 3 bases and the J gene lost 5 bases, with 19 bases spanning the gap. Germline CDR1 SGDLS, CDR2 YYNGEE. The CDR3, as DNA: TGTGCCAGCAGCGAAAAGGGGAGGGGGGCTTTAGATACGCAGTATTTT. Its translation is CASSEKGRGALDTQYF.

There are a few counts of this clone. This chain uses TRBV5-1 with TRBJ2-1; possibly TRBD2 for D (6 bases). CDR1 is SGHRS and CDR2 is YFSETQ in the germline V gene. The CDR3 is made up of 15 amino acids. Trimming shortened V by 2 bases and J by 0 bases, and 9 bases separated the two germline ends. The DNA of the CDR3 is TGCGCCAGCAGCTTTAGCGGAGACTCCTACAATGAGCAGTTCTTC. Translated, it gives CASSFSGDSYNEQFF.

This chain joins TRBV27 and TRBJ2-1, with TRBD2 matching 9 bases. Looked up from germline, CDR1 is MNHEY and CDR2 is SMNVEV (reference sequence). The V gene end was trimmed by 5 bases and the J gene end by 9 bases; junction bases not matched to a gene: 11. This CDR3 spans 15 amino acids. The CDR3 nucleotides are TGTGCCAGCAGTAGATTAGCGGGAGAGCTGAGTGAGCAGTTCTTC. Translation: CASSRLAGELSEQFF.

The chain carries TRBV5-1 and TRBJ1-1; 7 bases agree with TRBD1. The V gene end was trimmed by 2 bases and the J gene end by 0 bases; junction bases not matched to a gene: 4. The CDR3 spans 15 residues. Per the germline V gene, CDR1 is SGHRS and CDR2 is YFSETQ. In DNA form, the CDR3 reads TGCGCCAGCAGCTTAGTAGGGGGCGTGAACACTGAAGCTTTCTTT. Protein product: CASSLVGGVNTEAFF.

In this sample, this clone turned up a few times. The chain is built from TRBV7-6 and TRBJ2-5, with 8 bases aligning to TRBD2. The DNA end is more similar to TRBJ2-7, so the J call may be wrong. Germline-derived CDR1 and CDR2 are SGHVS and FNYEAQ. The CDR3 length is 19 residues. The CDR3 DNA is TGTGCCAGCAGCTTAAGCCCGGCTCGTGGGCGGGAGGAGACCTACGAGCAGTACTTC. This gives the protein CASSLSPARGREETYEQYF.

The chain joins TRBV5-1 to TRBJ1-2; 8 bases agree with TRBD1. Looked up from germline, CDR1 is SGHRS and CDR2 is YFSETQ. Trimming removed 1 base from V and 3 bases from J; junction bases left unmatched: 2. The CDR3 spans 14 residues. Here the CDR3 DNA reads TGCGCCAGCAGCTTGATGACAGGGGACTATGGCTACACCTTC. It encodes CASSLMTGDYGYTF.

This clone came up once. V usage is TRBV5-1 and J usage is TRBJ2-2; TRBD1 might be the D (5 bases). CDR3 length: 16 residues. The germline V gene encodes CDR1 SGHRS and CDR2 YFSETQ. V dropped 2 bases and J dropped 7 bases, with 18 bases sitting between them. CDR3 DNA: TGCGCCAGCAGCTTCGGTGGGGCTCACGGTAGCGGGGAGCTGTTTTTT. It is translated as CASSFGGAHGSGELFF.

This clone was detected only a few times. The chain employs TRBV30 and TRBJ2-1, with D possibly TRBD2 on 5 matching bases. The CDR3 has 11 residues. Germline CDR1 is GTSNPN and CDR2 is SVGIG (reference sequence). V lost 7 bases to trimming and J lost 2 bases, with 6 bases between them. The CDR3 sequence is CASTTYNEQFF. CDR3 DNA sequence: TGTGCCTCGACTACCTACAATGAGCAGTTCTTC.

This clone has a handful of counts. CDR3 amino acids: CASSLAASSSQETQYF. For the CDR3, the DNA is TGCGCCAGCAGCTTGGCGGCTAGTTCCTCCCAAGAGACCCAGTACTTC. The chain couples TRBV5-1 to TRBJ2-5, with D unresolved. CDR1 is SGHRS and CDR2 is YFSETQ in the germline V gene. V was clipped by 0 bases and J by 1 base, with 13 bases between them. CDR3 size: 16 residues.

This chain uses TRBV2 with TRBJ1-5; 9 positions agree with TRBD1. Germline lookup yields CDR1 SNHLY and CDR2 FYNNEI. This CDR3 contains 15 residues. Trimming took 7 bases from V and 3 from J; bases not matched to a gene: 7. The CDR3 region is CASNRDRVNNQPQHF. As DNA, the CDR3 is TGTGCCAGCAACCGGGACAGGGTTAACAATCAGCCCCAGCATTTT.

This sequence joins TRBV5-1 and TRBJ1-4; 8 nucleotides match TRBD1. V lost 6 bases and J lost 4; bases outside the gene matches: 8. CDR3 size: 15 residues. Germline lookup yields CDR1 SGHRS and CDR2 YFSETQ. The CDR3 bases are TGCGCCAGCACCCCGACAGGGGCTCTTAATGAAAAACTGTTTTTT. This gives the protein CASTPTGALNEKLFF.

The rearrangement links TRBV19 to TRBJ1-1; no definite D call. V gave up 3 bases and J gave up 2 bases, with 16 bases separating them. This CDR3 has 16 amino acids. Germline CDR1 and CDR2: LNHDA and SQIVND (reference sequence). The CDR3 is CASSIREGMLNTEAFF. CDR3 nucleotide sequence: TGTGCCAGTAGTATCAGAGAGGGCATGTTAAACACTGAAGCTTTCTTT.

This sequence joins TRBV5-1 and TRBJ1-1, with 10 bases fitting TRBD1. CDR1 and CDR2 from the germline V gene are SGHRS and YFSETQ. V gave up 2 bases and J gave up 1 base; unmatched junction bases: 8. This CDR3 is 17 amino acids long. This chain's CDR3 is CASSFGTGVKRNTEAFF. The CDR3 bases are TGCGCCAGCAGCTTTGGGACAGGGGTAAAAAGGAACACTGAAGCTTTCTTT.

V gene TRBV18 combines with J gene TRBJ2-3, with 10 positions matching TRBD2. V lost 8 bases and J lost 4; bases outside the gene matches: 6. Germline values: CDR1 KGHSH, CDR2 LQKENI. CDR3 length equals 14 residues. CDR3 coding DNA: TGTGCCAGCCAGGCTAGCGGGAGTTCAGATACGCAGTATTTT. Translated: CASQASGSSDTQYF.

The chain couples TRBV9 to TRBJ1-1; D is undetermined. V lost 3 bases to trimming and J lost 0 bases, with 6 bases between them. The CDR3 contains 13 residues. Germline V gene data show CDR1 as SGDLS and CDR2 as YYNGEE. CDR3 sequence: CASSAELNTEAFF. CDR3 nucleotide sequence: TGTGCCAGCAGCGCGGAGCTGAACACTGAAGCTTTCTTT.

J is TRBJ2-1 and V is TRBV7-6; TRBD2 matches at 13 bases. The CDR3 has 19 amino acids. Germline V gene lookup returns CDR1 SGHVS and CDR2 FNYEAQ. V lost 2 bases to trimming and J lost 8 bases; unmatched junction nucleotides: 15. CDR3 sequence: CASSLLGRIGTSGKDEQFF. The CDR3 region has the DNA TGTGCCAGCAGCTTACTCGGTCGGATAGGGACTAGCGGGAAGGATGAGCAGTTCTTC.

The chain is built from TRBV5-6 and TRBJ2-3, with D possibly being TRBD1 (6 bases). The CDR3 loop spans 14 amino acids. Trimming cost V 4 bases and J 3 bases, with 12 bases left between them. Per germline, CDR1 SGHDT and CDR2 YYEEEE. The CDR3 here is CASSQGQKTDTQYF. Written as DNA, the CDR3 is TGTGCCAGCAGCCAAGGACAGAAGACAGATACGCAGTATTTT.

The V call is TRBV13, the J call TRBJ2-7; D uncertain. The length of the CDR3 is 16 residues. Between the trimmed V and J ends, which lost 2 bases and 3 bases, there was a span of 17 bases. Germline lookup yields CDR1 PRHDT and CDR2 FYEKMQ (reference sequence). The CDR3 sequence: CASSLRGQSTYYEQYF. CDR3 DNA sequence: TGTGCCAGCAGCTTACGTGGGCAGAGCACCTACTACGAGCAGTACTTC. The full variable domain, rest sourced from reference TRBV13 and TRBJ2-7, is AAGVIQSPRHLIKEKRETATLKCYPIPRHDTVYWYQQGPGQDPQFLISFYEKMQSDKGSIPDRFSAQQFSDYHSELNMSSLELGDSALYFCASSLRGQSTYYEQYFGPGTRLTVT.

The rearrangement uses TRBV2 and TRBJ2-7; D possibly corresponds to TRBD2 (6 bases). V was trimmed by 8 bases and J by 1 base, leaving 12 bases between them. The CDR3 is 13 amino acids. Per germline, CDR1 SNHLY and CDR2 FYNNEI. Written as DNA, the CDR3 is TGTGCCAGCGGGCTAGCGCTTTCCTACGAGCAGTACTTC. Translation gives CASGLALSYEQYF.

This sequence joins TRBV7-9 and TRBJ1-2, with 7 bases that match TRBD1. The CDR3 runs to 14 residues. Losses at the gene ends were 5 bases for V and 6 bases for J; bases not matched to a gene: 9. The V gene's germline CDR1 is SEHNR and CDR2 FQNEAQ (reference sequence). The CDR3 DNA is TGTGCCAGCAGCCCAGCACAGGGGATTAATGGCTACACCTTC. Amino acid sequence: CASSPAQGINGYTF.

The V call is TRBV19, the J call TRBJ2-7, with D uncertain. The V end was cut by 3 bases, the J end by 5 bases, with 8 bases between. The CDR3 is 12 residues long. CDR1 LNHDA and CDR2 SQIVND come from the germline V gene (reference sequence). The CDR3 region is CASSIEEDEQYF. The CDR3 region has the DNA TGTGCCAGTAGTATTGAGGAAGACGAGCAGTACTTC.

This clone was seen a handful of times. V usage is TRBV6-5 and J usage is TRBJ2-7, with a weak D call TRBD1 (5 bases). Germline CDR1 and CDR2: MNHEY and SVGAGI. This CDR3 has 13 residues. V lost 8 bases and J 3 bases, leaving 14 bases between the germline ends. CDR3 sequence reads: CASGKTRDYEQYF. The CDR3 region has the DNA TGTGCCAGCGGTAAAACCAGGGACTACGAGCAGTACTTC.